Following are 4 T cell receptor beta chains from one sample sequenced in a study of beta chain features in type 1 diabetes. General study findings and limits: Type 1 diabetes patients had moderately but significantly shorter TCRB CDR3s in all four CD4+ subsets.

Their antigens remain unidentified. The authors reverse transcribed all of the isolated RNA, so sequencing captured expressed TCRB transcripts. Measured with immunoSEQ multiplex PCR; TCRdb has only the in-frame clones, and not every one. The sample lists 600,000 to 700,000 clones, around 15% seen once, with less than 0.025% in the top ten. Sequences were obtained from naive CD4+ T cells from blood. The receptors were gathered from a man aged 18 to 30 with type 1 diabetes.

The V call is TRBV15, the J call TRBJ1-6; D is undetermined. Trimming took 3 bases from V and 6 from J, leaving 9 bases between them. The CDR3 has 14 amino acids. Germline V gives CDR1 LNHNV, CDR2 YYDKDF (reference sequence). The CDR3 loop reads CATSSATGNSPLHF. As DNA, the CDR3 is TGTGCCACCAGCAGTGCTACGGGTAATTCACCCCTCCACTTT.

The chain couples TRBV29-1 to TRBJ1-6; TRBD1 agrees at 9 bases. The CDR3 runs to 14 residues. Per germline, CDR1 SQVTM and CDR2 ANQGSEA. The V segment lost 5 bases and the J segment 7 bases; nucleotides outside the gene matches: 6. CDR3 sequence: CSVSSGQGNSPLHF. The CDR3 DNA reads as TGCAGCGTTAGCTCCGGACAGGGGAATTCACCCCTCCACTTT.

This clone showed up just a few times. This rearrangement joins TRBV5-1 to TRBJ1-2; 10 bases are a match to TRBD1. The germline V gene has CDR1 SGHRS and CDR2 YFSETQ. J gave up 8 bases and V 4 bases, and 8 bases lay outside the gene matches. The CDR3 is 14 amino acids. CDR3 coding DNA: TGCGCCAGCAGCCCCGATGACAGGGGGCAGGGCTACACCTTC. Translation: CASSPDDRGQGYTF.

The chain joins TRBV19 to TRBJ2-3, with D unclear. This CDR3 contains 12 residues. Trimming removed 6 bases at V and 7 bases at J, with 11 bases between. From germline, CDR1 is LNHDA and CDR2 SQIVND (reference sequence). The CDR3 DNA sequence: TGTGCCAGTAGCGCTGTGGGTTATACGCAGTATTTT. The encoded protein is CASSAVGYTQYF.